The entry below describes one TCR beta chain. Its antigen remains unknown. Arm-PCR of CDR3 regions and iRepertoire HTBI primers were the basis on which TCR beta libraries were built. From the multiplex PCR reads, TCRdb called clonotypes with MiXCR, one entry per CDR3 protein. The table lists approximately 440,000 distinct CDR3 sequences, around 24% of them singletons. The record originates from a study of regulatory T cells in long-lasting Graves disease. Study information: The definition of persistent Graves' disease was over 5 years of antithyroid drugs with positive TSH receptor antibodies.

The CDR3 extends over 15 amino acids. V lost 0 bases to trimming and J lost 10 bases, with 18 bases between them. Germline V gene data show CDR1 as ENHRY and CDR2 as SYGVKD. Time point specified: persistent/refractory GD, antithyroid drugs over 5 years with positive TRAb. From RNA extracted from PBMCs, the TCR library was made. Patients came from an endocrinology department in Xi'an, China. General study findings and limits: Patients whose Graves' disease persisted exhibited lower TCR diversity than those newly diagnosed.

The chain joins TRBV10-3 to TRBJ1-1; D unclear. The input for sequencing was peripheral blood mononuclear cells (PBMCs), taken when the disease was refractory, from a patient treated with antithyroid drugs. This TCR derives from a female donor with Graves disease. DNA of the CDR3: TGTGCCATCAGTGAGTCTAGAGGGAACATGATTGGAGCTTTCTTT. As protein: CAISESRGNMIGAFF.